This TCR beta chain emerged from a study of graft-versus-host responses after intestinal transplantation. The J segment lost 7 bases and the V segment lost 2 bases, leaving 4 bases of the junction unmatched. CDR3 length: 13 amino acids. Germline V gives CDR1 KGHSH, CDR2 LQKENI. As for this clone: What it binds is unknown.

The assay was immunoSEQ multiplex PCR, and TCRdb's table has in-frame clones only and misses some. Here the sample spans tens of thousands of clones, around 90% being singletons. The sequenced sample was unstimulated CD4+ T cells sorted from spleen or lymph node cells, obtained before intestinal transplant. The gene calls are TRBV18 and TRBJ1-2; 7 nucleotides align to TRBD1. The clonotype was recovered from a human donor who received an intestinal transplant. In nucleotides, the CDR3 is TGTGCCAGCTCACCAACAGGGGCAGCTGGCTACACCTTC. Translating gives CASSPTGAAGYTF.